The T cell receptor beta chain under discussion was sequenced for a study of cytomegalovirus exposure and HLA in healthy donors. The PCR employed 60 Vbeta primers together with 13 Jbeta primers. Sequencing was performed with immunoSEQ multiplex PCR; in TCRdb, only in-frame clones are kept and a portion is missing. This repertoire includes roughly 200,000 clones. Broader study findings: What a later analysis showed was that several of the most significant clusters appeared linked to common viral pathogens. With DRB1 most and HLA-C fewest, TCR association rates differed between HLA loci in a later analysis.

Of note for this clone: The target antigen is unknown.

Sequenced material: PBMCs. This clonotype was obtained from a man aged 25 to 45 in good health and CMV-seronegative.

The CDR3: CASSEQGQGQETQYF. CDR3 coding DNA: TGTGCCAGCAGTGAGCAGGGACAGGGCCAAGAGACCCAGTACTTC. The rearrangement links TRBV2 to TRBJ2-5; 9 bases match TRBD1. V shed 3 bases, J shed 1 base, and the junction held 3 bases outside the gene matches. In germline, CDR1 is SNHLY, CDR2 FYNNEI. The CDR3 is made up of 15 amino acids. Combining the CDR3 with reference TRBV2 and TRBJ2-5 gives the whole variable domain EPEVTQTPSHQVTQMGQEVILRCVPISNHLYFYWYRQILGQKVEFLVSFYNNEISEKSEIFDDQFSVERPDGSNFTLKIRSTKLEDSAMYFCASSEQGQGQETQYFGPGTRLLVL.